This entry lists 20 T cell receptor beta chains sequenced from one sample in a study of cytomegalovirus exposure and HLA in healthy donors (dated by TCRdb to the late 2010s). Library preparation was by the immunoSEQ multiplex PCR assay. What TCRdb holds here is the immuneACCESS table cut down to in-frame rearrangements. Part of the clones is not present; checked against another copy, under half of the missing clones reflect an unresolved V gene, and the others are unexplained. Across this sample there are 150,000 to 200,000 clones, with roughly 91% seen only once. The top ten constitute over 4% of the sample. Sequencing was carried out using PBMCs. These receptors were collected from a man aged 18 to 29 in good health and CMV-seropositive.

This clone showed up just once. The gene calls are TRBV28 and TRBJ2-1; D is possibly TRBD2 (5 bases). The CDR3 runs 16 residues. V gave up 3 bases and J gave up 0 bases, with 12 bases separating them. Germline CDR1 and CDR2: MDHEN and SYDVKM. The CDR3 coding sequence is TGTGCCAGCAGTTTCGCTAGCACGGGCTCCTACAATGAGCAGTTCTTC. Its protein is CASSFASTGSYNEQFF. Supplemented by reference TRBV28 and TRBJ2-1, the full variable domain reads DVKVTQSSRYLVKRTGEKVFLECVQDMDHENMFWYRQDPGLGLRLIYFSYDVKMKEKGDIPEGYSVSREKKERFSLILESASTNQTSMYLCASSFASTGSYNEQFFGPGTRLTVL.

This sequence joins TRBV11-2 and TRBJ2-7, with 7 bases fitting TRBD1. The CDR3 totals 15 residues. Germline V gene lookup returns CDR1 SGHAT and CDR2 FQNNGV. V lost 4 bases and J lost 3; bases outside the gene matches: 9. This CDR3 reads CASSSPDRVNYEQYF. CDR3 nucleotides: TGTGCCAGCAGCTCGCCTGACAGGGTTAACTACGAGCAGTACTTC.

V is TRBV21-1 and J is TRBJ2-7; the listed D gene, TRBD1, was not tested against the DNA. TRBV21-1 is marked as a pseudogene. This CDR3 has 15 amino acids. The CDR3: CASSKAPGRVDEQYF. The CDR3 DNA reads TGTGCCAGCAGCAAAGCGCCAGGCAGGGTGGACGAGCAGTACTTC.

The chain employs TRBV11-3 and TRBJ2-1; TRBD2 aligns across 9 bases. The germline V gene has CDR1 SGHNT and CDR2 YENEEA. The CDR3 spans 14 residues. V was pared by 3 bases and J by 7 bases, with 4 bases of the junction left unmatched. The CDR3 loop reads CASSLGLAGNEQFF. The CDR3 nucleotides read TGTGCCAGCAGCTTGGGACTAGCCGGGAATGAGCAGTTCTTC. Full variable domain (outside the CDR3, taken from reference TRBV11-3 and TRBJ2-1): EAGVVQSPRYKIIEKKQPVAFWCNPISGHNTLYWYLQNLGQGPELLIRYENEEAVDDSQLPKDRFSAERLKGVDSTLKIQPAELGDSAVYLCASSLGLAGNEQFFGPGTRLTVL.

This sequence joins TRBV29-1 and TRBJ1-1, with 7 bases that match TRBD1. Germline-derived CDR1 and CDR2 are SQVTM and ANQGSEA. The CDR3 totals 14 residues. The junction had 8 bases not matched to a gene; V was cut back by 6 bases and J by 1 base. This CDR3 is CSVPLGQANTEAFF. In DNA form, the CDR3 reads TGCAGCGTCCCCCTCGGACAGGCGAACACTGAAGCTTTCTTT.

The chain employs TRBV2 and TRBJ2-7; TRBD1 is a possible D gene (6 bases). CDR3 size: 16 residues. V dropped 6 bases and J dropped 1 base, with 19 bases sitting between them. CDR1 and CDR2 (germline): SNHLY, FYNNEI. CDR3 sequence: CASSVRRSGHSYEQYF. In DNA form, the CDR3 reads TGTGCCAGCAGCGTTCGAAGGTCGGGACATTCCTACGAGCAGTACTTC.

The chain recombines TRBV2 with TRBJ2-3, with 11 bases matching TRBD2. V was pared by 2 bases and J by 3 bases, with 10 bases of the junction left unmatched. The CDR3 has 18 residues. Germline V gene data show CDR1 as SNHLY and CDR2 as FYNNEI. CDR3 sequence (DNA): TGTGCCAGCAGTGAACCTGGGCTTAGCGGGAGGGGGACAGATACGCAGTATTTT. It translates to CASSEPGLSGRGTDTQYF.

The chain combines TRBV7-9 with TRBJ1-3, with 7 bases identical to TRBD1. Germline V lookup: CDR1 SEHNR, CDR2 FQNEAQ (reference sequence). This CDR3 contains 15 residues. J was trimmed by 2 bases and V by 0 bases; bases with no gene match: 1. The CDR3 region is CASSLAQGTGNTIYF. The DNA for the CDR3 is TGTGCCAGCAGCTTAGCACAGGGGACTGGAAACACCATATATTTT.

This chain joins TRBV27 and TRBJ2-2; TRBD1 might be the D (6 bases). The CDR3 is 13 amino acids. The V end lost 8 bases, the J end lost 8 bases, and 15 bases lay between the germline ends. Germline V CDR1 and CDR2: MNHEY, SMNVEV (reference sequence). CDR3 coding DNA: TGTGCCAGCGCAACAGGGTATGGGGGGGAGCTGTTTTTT. The encoded protein is CASATGYGGELFF.

The chain joins TRBV19 to TRBJ1-2; D is uncertain. Trimming shortened V by 4 bases and J by 8 bases, and 14 bases separated the two germline ends. Looked up from germline, CDR1 is LNHDA and CDR2 is SQIVND (reference sequence). The CDR3 sequence is 13 residues long. CDR3 coding DNA: TGTGCCAGTAGTAATGTTTTTTCCCAGGGCTACACCTTC. As protein: CASSNVFSQGYTF.

This chain connects TRBV9 to TRBJ2-7, with TRBD1 matching over 7 bases. Germline V gene lookup returns CDR1 SGDLS and CDR2 YYNGEE. V was pared by 0 bases and J by 3 bases, with 6 bases of the junction left unmatched. The CDR3 totals 15 residues. The CDR3 sequence: CASSVEGTAFYEQYF. The CDR3 DNA reads TGTGCCAGCAGCGTAGAGGGGACAGCCTTCTACGAGCAGTACTTC.

This sequence joins TRBV4-1 and TRBJ2-3; D unclear. The CDR3 extends over 17 amino acids. The V end lost 4 bases, the J end lost 2 bases, and 19 bases lay between the germline ends. Per germline, CDR1 MGHRA and CDR2 YSYEKL. CDR3 sequence reads: CASSPSVLTPLTDTQYF. The CDR3 DNA reads as TGCGCCAGCAGCCCTTCGGTGCTTACTCCTCTCACAGATACGCAGTATTTT.

V gene TRBV19 combines with J gene TRBJ2-2; D perhaps matches TRBD2 (5 bases). The V gene's germline CDR1 is LNHDA and CDR2 SQIVND (reference sequence). The V and J ends lost 3 bases and 4 bases respectively, with 9 bases between them. The CDR3 has 14 residues. CDR3 nucleotides: TGTGCCAGTAGTATTGGAGGCGTCACCGGGGAGCTGTTTTTT. Encoded protein: CASSIGGVTGELFF.

V is TRBV9 and J is TRBJ2-1, with 7 bases lining up with TRBD1. The germline V gene encodes CDR1 SGDLS and CDR2 YYNGEE. The CDR3 runs to 14 residues. Losses at the gene ends were 3 bases for V and 3 bases for J; bases not matched to a gene: 3. The chain's CDR3 is CASSEGAGYNEQFF. The CDR3 DNA sequence: TGTGCCAGCAGCGAGGGGGCGGGCTACAATGAGCAGTTCTTC.

This clone appeared once. The chain recombines TRBV28 with TRBJ1-5, with D uncertain. Germline values: CDR1 MDHEN, CDR2 SYDVKM. The V end lost 7 bases, the J end lost 5 bases, and 18 bases lay between the germline ends. The CDR3 is made up of 15 amino acids. CDR3 in DNA: TGTGCCAGCACCCCTCTGTGGGCGCGAGATCAGCCCCAGCATTTT. It codes for CASTPLWARDQPQHF. The full variable domain, with the rest looked up from reference TRBV28 and TRBJ1-5, is DVKVTQSSRYLVKRTGEKVFLECVQDMDHENMFWYRQDPGLGLRLIYFSYDVKMKEKGDIPEGYSVSREKKERFSLILESASTNQTSMYLCASTPLWARDQPQHFGDGTRLSIL.

The rearrangement joins TRBV18 to TRBJ2-3; 7 positions agree with TRBD1. The CDR3 is made up of 14 amino acids. After removal of 3 bases from V and 2 bases from J, the junction contained 2 bases not matched to a gene. Germline lookup yields CDR1 KGHSH and CDR2 LQKENI. The CDR3 nucleotides read TGTGCCAGCTCACCCGGGACAGTCACAGATACGCAGTATTTT. Translated, it gives CASSPGTVTDTQYF.

This sequence joins TRBV7-9 and TRBJ2-7; 10 bases line up with TRBD1. After removal of 4 bases from V and 3 bases from J, the junction contained 3 bases not matched to a gene. Germline V gene lookup returns CDR1 SEHNR and CDR2 FQNEAQ (reference sequence). CDR3 length equals 14 residues. This chain's CDR3 is CASSSRDRGYEQYF. CDR3 nucleotide sequence: TGTGCCAGCAGCTCCAGGGACAGGGGCTACGAGCAGTACTTC.

Details on this clone: The junction and the germline gene differ at one end; a read error may be behind it. The chain joins TRBV7-8 to TRBJ2-1, with 9 bases fitting TRBD1. CDR3 length: 13 amino acids. CDR1 and CDR2 (germline): SGHVS, FQNEAQ. CDR3: CASSPWDREGWVF. CDR3 DNA sequence: TGTGCCAGCAGCCCCTGGGACAGGGAAGGTTGGGTCTTC.

The chain joins TRBV6-1 to TRBJ2-7, with D possibly TRBD2 on 6 matching bases. CDR1 is MNHNS, CDR2 SASEGT, per germline. This CDR3 is built from 15 residues. V lost 0 bases, J lost 3 bases, and 12 bases lay in between. CDR3 DNA sequence: TGTGCCAGCAGTGAAGCTTTGGGGGGTTTCTACGAGCAGTACTTC. It encodes CASSEALGGFYEQYF.

This chain links TRBV29-1 with TRBJ1-2; a possible D gene is TRBD1 (5 bases). Germline V CDR1 and CDR2: SQVTM, ANQGSEA. Trimming cost V 6 bases and J 4 bases, with 12 bases left between them. The CDR3 sequence is 12 residues long. CDR3 sequence reads: CSVQQASYGYTF. As DNA, the CDR3 is TGCAGCGTACAACAGGCCTCCTATGGCTACACCTTC.